This is a list of T cell receptor beta chains from one sample in a study of blood T cell repertoires in COVID-19. TCRdb's copy holds only in-frame clones and misses some; the assay was immunoSEQ multiplex PCR. The table has some 300,000 clones, 85% to 90% seen once. Sequences were obtained from peripheral blood. Receptors originate from a woman between 45 and 65 years old with COVID-19, enrolled during active disease. Each CDR3 is given with its conserved first and last residue. A D gene is named only where the DNA matches it firmly. Size is stated for part of the rows, as once, few or many counts, or as a class when the clone is expanded.

NA,NA,TRBV2,TRBJ1-5,TGTGCCAGCAGTCTAATAGGAAATCCGGCGGGGAAGCCCCAGCATTTT,CASSLIGNPAGKPQHF
NA,NA,TRBV5-4,TRBJ2-7,TGTGCCAGCAGTTCGGGGTCGGGCAGGCCAGACTACGAGCAGTACTTC,CASSSGSGRPDYEQYF
NA,few,TRBV3-1/TRBV3-2,TRBJ1-5,TGTGCCAGCAGCCCCAGGGTCAGGGATCAGCCCCAGCATTTT,CASSPRVRDQPQHF
TRBD1,NA,TRBV7-9,TRBJ1-1,TGTGCCAGCAGTCCCGGGACAGGGGCAGAAGCTTTCTTT,CASSPGTGAEAFF
TRBD1,NA,TRBV5-4,TRBJ2-7,TGTGCCAGCAGCTTGGCCCTGACAGGGAGTCGGGAGCAGTACTTC,CASSLALTGSREQYF
TRBD2,NA,TRBV30,TRBJ2-7,TGTGCCTGGACAGGAGCTGCGGGAGGCTACGAGCAGTACTTC,CAWTGAAGGYEQYF
NA,NA,TRBV9,TRBJ1-3,TGTGCCAGCAGCGTTGCTAGGAGCTCTGGAAACACCATATATTTT,CASSVARSSGNTIYF
TRBD1,NA,TRBV3-1/TRBV3-2,TRBJ1-4,TGTGCCAGCAGCCAGAATGGAGTTCGCGACAGGGGGTCAGAGGAAAAACTGTTTTTT,CASSQNGVRDRGSEEKLFF
NA,NA,TRBV6-5,TRBJ1-5,TGTGCCAGCAGAACAGGGATCGGCAATCAGCCCCAGCATTTT,CASRTGIGNQPQHF
TRBD2,NA,TRBV5-1,TRBJ2-7,TGCGCCAGCAGCGAACGACTAGCGGGAGCCTACGAGCAGTACTTC,CASSERLAGAYEQYF
NA,NA,TRBV5-1,TRBJ2-3,TGCGCCAGCAGCTCGCCGACAGGAATCACAGATACGCAGTATTTT,CASSSPTGITDTQYF
NA,NA,TRBV19,TRBJ2-7,TGTGCCAGTAGTGTCGGCCGGGTCTACGAGCAGTACTTC,CASSVGRVYEQYF
TRBD1,NA,TRBV7-9,TRBJ2-1,TGTGCCAGCAAAAAGACAGGGGGCGCGAACAATGAGCAGTTCTTC,CASKKTGGANNEQFF